This TCR beta chain comes out of a study of shared clonotypes between healthy human individuals. The germline gives CDR1 SNHLY, CDR2 FYNNEI. The CDR3 is 14 residues long. After removal of 4 bases from V and 10 bases from J, the junction contained 7 bases not matched to a gene. Among the donors, all were Caucasian adults who lived in Nashville, Tennessee. Sequencing was performed with immunoSEQ multiplex PCR; in TCRdb, only in-frame clones are kept and a portion is missing. The table records a few hundred thousand clones, over 60% of them present only once. The sequenced sample was PBMCs. This TCR was recovered from a woman in her forties in good health. Some clones in this sample may be carry-over from other donors' samples. J is TRBJ1-6 and V is TRBV2; 7 bases match TRBD1. CDR3 protein: CASSVDRVQSPLHF. CDR3 DNA sequence: TGTGCCAGCAGTGTCGACAGGGTCCAATCACCCCTCCACTTT.